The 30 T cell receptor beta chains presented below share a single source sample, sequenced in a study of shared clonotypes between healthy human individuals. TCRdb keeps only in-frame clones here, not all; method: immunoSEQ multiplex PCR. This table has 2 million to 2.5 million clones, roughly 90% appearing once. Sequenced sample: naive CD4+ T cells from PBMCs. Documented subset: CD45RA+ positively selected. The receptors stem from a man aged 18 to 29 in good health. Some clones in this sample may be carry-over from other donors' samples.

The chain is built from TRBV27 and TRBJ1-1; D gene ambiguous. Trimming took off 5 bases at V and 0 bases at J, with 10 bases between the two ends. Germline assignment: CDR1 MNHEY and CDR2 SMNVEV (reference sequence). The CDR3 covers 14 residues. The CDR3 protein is CASSRYSLNTEAFF. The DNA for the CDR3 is TGTGCCAGCAGTCGGTACAGCCTGAACACTGAAGCTTTCTTT.

CDR3 sequence (DNA): TGTGCCAGCAGCACCCCCCGGGCGGGGACTGAAGCTTTCTTT. As protein: CASSTPRAGTEAFF. The rearrangement uses TRBV11-2 and TRBJ1-1; D remains ambiguous. From germline, CDR1 is SGHAT and CDR2 FQNNGV. V lost 5 bases and J 5 bases, leaving 15 bases between the germline ends. CDR3 length equals 14 residues. Using reference TRBV11-2 and TRBJ1-1 for the parts outside the CDR3, the full variable domain is EAGVAQSPRYKIIEKRQSVAFWCNPISGHATLYWYQQILGQGPKLLIQFQNNGVVDDSQLPKDRFSAERLKGVDSTLKIQPAKLEDSAVYLCASSTPRAGTEAFFGQGTRLTVV.

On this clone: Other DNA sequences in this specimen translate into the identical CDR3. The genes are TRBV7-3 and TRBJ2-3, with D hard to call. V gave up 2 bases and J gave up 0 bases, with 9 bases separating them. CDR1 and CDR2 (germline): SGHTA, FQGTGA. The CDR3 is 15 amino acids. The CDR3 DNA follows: TGTGCCAGCAGCTTAGGCGGAACTAGCACAGATACGCAGTATTTT. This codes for CASSLGGTSTDTQYF.

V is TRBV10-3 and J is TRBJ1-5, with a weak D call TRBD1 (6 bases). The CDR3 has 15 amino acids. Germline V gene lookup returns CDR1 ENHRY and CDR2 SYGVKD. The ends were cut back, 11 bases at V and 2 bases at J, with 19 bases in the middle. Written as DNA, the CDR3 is TGTGCCGCCGCCGAGGGGGTTGAGGGCAATCAGCCCCAGCATTTT. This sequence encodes CAAAEGVEGNQPQHF.

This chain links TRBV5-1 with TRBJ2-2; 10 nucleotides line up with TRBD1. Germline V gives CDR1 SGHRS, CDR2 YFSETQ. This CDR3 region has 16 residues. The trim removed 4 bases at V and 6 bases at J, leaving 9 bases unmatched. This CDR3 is CASSIPYGQGAGELFF. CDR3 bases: TGCGCCAGCAGCATACCTTACGGACAGGGGGCCGGGGAGCTGTTTTTT. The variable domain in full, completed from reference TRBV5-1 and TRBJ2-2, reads KAGVTQTPRYLIKTRGQQVTLSCSPISGHRSVSWYQQTPGQGLQFLFEYFSETQRNKGNFPGRFSGRQFSNSRSEMNVSTLELGDSALYLCASSIPYGQGAGELFFGEGSRLTVL.

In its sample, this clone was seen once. CDR3 sequence: CASSPTGQVGEQYF. CDR3 sequence (DNA): TGTGCCAGCAGTCCGACGGGACAGGTCGGCGAGCAGTACTTC. The chain couples TRBV28 to TRBJ2-7; 8 nucleotides align to TRBD1. This CDR3 region has 14 residues. Germline values: CDR1 MDHEN, CDR2 SYDVKM. V gave up 5 bases and J gave up 6 bases; unmatched junction bases: 9.

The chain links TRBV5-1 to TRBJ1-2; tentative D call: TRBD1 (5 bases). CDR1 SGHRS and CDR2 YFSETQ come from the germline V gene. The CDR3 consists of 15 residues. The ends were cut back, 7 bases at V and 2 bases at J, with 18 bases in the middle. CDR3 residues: CASSSGAEQNYGYTF. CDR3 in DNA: TGCGCCAGCTCCTCCGGGGCAGAGCAAAACTATGGCTACACCTTC. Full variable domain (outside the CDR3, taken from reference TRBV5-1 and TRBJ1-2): KAGVTQTPRYLIKTRGQQVTLSCSPISGHRSVSWYQQTPGQGLQFLFEYFSETQRNKGNFPGRFSGRQFSNSRSEMNVSTLELGDSALYLCASSSGAEQNYGYTFGSGTRLTVV.

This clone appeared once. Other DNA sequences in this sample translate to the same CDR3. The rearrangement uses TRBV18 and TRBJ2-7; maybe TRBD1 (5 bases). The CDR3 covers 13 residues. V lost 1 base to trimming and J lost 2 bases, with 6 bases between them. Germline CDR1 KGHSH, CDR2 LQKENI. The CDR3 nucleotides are TGTGCCAGCTCACCACAGGGGACCTACGAGCAGTACTTC. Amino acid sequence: CASSPQGTYEQYF.

The chain's CDR3 is CASSRQGLFTEAFF. The CDR3 region has the DNA TGTGCCAGCAGCCGTCAGGGATTGTTCACTGAAGCTTTCTTT. This chain joins TRBV6-5 and TRBJ1-1; D possibly corresponds to TRBD1 (5 bases). Germline CDR1 MNHEY, CDR2 SVGAGI. The CDR3 sequence is 14 residues long. Trimming left V 6 bases short and J 4 bases short, with 15 bases between.

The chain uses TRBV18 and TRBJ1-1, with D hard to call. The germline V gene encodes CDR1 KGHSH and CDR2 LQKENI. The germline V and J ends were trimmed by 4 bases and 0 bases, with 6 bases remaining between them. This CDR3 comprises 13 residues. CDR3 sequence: CASSQALNTEAFF. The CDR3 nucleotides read TGTGCCAGCTCACAGGCACTGAACACTGAAGCTTTCTTT.

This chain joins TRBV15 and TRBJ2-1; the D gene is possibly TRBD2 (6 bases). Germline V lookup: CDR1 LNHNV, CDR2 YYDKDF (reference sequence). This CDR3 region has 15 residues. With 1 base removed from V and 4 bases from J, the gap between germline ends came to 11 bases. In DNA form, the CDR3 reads TGTGCCACCAGCAGAGTGCGGGAATTGTACAATGAGCAGTTCTTC. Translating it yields CATSRVRELYNEQFF.

For the CDR3, the DNA is TGCGCCAGCAGCCAAAAATCGGGGGGCCCCGGGGAGCTGTTTTTT. Translated, it gives CASSQKSGGPGELFF. The chain is built from TRBV4-3 and TRBJ2-2; possibly TRBD2 for D (7 bases). Germline V gene data show CDR1 as LGHNA and CDR2 as YSLEER. V gave up 2 bases and J gave up 6 bases, with 13 bases separating them. The CDR3 length is 15 residues.

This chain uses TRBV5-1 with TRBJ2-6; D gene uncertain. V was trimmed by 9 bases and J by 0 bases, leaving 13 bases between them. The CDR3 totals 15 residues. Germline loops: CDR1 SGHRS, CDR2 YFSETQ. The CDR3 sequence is CATSFGSSGANVLTF. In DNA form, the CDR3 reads TGCGCCACCTCATTCGGGTCCTCTGGGGCCAACGTCCTGACTTTC. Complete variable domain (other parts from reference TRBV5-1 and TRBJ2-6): KAGVTQTPRYLIKTRGQQVTLSCSPISGHRSVSWYQQTPGQGLQFLFEYFSETQRNKGNFPGRFSGRQFSNSRSEMNVSTLELGDSALYLCATSFGSSGANVLTFGAGSRLTVL.

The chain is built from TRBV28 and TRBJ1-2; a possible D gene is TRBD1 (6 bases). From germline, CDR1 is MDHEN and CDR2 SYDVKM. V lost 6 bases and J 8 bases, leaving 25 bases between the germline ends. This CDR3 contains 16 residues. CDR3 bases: TGTGCCAGCAGCTCCTGGGGCCGCCCGGAAGGGGGGGGCTACACCTTC. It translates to CASSSWGRPEGGGYTF.

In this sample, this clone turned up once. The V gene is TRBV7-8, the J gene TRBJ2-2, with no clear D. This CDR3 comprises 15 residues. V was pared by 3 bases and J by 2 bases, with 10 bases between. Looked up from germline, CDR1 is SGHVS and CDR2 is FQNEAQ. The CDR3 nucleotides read TGTGCCAGCAGCTTTTTCCCAGCAAACACCGGGGAGCTGTTTTTT. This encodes CASSFFPANTGELFF.

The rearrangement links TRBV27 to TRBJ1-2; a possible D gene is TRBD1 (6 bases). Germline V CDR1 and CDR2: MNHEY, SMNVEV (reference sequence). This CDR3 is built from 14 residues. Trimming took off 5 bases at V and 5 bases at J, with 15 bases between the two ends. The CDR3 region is CASSGAETGYGYTF. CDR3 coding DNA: TGTGCCAGCAGTGGGGCCGAAACAGGGTATGGCTACACCTTC.

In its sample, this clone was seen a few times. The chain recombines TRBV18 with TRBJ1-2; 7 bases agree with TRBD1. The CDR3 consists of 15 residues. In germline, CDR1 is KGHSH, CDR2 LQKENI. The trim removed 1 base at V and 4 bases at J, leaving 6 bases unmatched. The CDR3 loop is CASSPRPRDSYGYTF. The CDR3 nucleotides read TGTGCCAGCTCACCACGGCCCCGGGACAGCTATGGCTACACCTTC. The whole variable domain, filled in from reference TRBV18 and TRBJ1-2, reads NAGVMQNPRHLVRRRGQEARLRCSPMKGHSHVYWYRQLPEEGLKFMVYLQKENIIDESGMPKERFSAEFPKEGPSILRIQQVVRGDSAAYFCASSPRPRDSYGYTFGSGTRLTVV.

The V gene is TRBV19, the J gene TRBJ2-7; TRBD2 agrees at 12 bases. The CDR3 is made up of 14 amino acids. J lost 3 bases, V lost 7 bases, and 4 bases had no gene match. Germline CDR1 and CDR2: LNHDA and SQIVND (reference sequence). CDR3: CASTLTSGSYEQYF. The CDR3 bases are TGTGCCAGTACCCTGACTAGCGGGAGCTACGAGCAGTACTTC.

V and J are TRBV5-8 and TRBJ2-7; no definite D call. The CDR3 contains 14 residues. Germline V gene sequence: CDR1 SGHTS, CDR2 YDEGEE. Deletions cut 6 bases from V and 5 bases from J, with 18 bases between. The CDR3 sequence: CASNLGTVRNEQYF. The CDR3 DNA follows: TGTGCCAGCAACCTCGGAACCGTTCGCAACGAGCAGTACTTC.

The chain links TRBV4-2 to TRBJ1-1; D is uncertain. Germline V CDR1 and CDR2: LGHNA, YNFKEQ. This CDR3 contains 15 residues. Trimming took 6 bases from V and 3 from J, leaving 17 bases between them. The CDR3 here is CASSVSPEAYTEAFF. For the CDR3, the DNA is TGTGCCAGCAGTGTCAGTCCTGAGGCCTACACTGAAGCTTTCTTT.

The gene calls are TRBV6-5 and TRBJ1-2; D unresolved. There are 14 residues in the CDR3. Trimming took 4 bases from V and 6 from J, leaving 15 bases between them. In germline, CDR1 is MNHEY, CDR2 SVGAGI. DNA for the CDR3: TGTGCCAGCAGTTGGACGCCATCTAGGGATGGCTACACCTTC. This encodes CASSWTPSRDGYTF.

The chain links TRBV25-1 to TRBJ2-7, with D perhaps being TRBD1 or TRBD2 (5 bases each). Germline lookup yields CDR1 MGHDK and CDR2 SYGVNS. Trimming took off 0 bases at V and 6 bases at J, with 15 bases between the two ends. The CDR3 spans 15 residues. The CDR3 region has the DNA TGTGCCAGCAGTGAATATACCGGGGCCGGAGGCGAGCAGTACTTC. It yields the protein CASSEYTGAGGEQYF.

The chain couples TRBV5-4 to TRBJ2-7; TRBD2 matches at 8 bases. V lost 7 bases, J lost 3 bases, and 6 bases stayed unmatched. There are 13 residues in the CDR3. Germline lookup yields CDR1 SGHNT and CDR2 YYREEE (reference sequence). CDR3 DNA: TGTGCCAGCTCCAGCGGGAGTGTCTACGAGCAGTACTTC. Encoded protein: CASSSGSVYEQYF.

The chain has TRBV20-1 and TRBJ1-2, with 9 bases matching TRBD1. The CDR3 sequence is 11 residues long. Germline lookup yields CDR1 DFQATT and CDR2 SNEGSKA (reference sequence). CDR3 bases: TGCGTGTTAGACAGGGGGAATGGCTACACCTTC. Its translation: CVLDRGNGYTF.

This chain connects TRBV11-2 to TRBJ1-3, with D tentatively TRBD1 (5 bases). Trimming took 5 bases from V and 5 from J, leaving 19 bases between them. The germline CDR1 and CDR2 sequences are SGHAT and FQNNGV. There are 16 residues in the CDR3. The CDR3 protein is CASSSALQGLRNTIYF. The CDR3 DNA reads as TGTGCCAGCAGCAGCGCCCTTCAGGGTCTAAGAAACACCATATATTTT.

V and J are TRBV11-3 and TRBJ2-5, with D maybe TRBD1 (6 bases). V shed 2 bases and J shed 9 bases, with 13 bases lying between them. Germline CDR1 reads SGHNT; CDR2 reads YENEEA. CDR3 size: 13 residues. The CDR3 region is CASSLRAGAPQYF. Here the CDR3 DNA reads TGTGCCAGCAGCTTAAGGGCAGGGGCCCCCCAGTACTTC.

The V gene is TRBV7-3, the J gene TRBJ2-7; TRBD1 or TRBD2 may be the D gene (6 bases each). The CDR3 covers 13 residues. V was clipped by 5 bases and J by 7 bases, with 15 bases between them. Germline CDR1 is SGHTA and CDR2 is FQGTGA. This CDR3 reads CASSQEGVWEQYF. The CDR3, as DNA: TGTGCCAGCAGCCAGGAGGGGGTGTGGGAGCAGTACTTC.

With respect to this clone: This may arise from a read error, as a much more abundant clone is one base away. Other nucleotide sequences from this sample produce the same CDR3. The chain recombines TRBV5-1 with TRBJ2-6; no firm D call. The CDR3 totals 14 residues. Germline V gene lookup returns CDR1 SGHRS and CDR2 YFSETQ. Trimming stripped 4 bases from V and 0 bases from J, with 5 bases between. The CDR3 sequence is CASSLGSGANVLTF. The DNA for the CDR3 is TGCGCCAGCAGCCTGGGCTCTGGGGCCAACGTCCTGACTTTC.

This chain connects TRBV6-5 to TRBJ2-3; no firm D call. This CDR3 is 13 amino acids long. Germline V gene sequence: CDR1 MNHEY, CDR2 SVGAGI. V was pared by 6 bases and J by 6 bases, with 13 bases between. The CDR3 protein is CASRYDPHDTQYF. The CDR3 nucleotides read TGTGCCAGCAGATATGACCCTCATGATACGCAGTATTTT.

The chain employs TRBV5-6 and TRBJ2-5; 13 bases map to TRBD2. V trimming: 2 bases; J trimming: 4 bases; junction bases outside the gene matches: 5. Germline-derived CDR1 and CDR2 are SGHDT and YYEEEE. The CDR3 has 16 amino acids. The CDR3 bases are TGTGCCAGCAGCTTTCGGACTAGCGGGAGAAGAGAGACCCAGTACTTC. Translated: CASSFRTSGRRETQYF.